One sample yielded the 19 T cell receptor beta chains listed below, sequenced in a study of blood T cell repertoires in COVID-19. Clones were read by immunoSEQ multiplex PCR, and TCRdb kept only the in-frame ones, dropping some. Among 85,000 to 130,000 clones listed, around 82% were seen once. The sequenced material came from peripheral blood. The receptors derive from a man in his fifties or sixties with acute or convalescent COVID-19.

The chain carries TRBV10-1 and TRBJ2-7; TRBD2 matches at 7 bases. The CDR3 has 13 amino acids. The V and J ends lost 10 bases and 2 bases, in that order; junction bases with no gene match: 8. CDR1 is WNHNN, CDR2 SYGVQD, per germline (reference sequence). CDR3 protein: CATSSGDTYEQYF. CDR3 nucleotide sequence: TGCGCCACCTCAAGCGGGGATACCTACGAGCAGTACTTC.

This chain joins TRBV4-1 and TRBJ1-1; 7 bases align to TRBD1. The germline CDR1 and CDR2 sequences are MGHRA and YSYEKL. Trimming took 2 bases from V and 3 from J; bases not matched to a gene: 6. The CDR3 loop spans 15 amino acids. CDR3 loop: CASSQRQGSDTEAFF. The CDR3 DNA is TGCGCCAGCAGCCAAAGACAGGGATCTGACACTGAAGCTTTCTTT.

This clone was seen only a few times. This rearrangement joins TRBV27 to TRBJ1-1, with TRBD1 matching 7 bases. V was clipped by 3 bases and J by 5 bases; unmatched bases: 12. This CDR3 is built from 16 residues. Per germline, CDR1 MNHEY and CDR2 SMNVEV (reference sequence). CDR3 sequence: CASSFTQTGRKTEAFF. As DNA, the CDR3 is TGTGCCAGCAGTTTCACTCAGACAGGGCGGAAAACTGAAGCTTTCTTT.

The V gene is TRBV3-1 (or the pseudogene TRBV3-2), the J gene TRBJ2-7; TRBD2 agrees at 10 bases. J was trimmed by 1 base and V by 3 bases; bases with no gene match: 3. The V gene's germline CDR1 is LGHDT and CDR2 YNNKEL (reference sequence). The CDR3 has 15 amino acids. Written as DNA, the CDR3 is TGTGCCAGCAGCCACCTGACTAGCGGGTCCTACGAGCAGTACTTC. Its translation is CASSHLTSGSYEQYF.

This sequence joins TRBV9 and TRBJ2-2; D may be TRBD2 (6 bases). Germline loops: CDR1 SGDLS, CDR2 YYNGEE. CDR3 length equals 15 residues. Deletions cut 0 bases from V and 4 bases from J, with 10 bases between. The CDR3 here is CASSVEAGFTGELFF. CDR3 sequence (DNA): TGTGCCAGCAGCGTAGAAGCGGGTTTCACCGGGGAGCTGTTTTTT.

For the CDR3, the DNA is TGCAGTGCAGAAGGACAGGTCGCGCAGTATTTT. Translating it yields CSAEGQVAQYF. The chain recombines TRBV20-1 with TRBJ2-3; 7 positions agree with TRBD1. The ends lost 6 bases at V and 10 bases at J; junction bases unmatched: 7. Germline V gene sequence: CDR1 DFQATT, CDR2 SNEGSKA (reference sequence). There are 11 residues in the CDR3.

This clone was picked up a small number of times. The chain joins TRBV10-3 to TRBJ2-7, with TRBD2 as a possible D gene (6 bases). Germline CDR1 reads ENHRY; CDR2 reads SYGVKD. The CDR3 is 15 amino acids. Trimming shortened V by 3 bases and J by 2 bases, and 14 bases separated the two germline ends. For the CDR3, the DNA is TGTGCCATCAGTGATAATAGCGGAGATCCCTACGAGCAGTACTTC. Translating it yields CAISDNSGDPYEQYF.

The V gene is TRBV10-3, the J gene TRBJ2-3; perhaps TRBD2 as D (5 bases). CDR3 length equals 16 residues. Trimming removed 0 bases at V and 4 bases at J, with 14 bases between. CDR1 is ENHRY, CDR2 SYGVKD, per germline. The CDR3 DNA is TGTGCCATCAGTGAGTCGAGCGGCAGGATTGCAGATACGCAGTATTTT. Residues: CAISESSGRIADTQYF.

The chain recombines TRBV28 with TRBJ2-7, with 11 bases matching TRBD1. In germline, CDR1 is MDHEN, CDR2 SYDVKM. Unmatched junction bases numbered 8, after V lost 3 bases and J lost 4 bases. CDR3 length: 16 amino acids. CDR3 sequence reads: CASSLGGTGGGYEQYF. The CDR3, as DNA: TGTGCCAGCAGTTTGGGCGGGACAGGGGGAGGTTACGAGCAGTACTTC. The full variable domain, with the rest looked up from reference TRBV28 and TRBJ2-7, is DVKVTQSSRYLVKRTGEKVFLECVQDMDHENMFWYRQDPGLGLRLIYFSYDVKMKEKGDIPEGYSVSREKKERFSLILESASTNQTSMYLCASSLGGTGGGYEQYFGPGTRLTVT.

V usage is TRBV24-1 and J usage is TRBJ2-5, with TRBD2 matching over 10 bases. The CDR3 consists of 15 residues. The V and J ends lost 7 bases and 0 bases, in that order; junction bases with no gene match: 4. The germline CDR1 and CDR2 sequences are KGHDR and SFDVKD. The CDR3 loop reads CATRAGLANQETQYF. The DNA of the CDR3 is TGTGCCACCAGGGCGGGACTAGCGAACCAAGAGACCCAGTACTTC.

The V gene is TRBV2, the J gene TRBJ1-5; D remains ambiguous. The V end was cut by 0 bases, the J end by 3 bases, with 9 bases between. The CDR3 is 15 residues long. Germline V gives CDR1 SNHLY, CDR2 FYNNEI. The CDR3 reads CASSEATRNNQPQHF. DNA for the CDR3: TGTGCCAGCAGTGAAGCGACAAGAAACAATCAGCCCCAGCATTTT.

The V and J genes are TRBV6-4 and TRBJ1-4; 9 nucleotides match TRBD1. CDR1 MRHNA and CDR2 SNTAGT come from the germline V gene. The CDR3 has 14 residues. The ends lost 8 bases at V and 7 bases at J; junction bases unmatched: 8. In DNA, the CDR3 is TGTGCCAGCGCCCCGGAGGACAGGGGTGAAAAACTGTTTTTT. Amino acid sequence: CASAPEDRGEKLFF.

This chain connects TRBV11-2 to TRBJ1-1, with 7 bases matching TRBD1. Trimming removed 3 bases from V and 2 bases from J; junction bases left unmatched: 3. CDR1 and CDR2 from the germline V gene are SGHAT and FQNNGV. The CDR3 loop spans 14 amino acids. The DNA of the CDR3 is TGTGCCAGCAGCTTCGACAGGGAAAACACTGAAGCTTTCTTT. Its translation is CASSFDRENTEAFF. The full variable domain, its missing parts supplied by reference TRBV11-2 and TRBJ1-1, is EAGVAQSPRYKIIEKRQSVAFWCNPISGHATLYWYQQILGQGPKLLIQFQNNGVVDDSQLPKDRFSAERLKGVDSTLKIQPAKLEDSAVYLCASSFDRENTEAFFGQGTRLTVV.

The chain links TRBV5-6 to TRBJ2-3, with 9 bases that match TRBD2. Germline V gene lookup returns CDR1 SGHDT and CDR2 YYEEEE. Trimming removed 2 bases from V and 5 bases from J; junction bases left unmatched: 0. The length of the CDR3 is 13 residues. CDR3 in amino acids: CASSLAGGDTQYF. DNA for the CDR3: TGTGCCAGCAGCTTAGCGGGAGGAGATACGCAGTATTTT.

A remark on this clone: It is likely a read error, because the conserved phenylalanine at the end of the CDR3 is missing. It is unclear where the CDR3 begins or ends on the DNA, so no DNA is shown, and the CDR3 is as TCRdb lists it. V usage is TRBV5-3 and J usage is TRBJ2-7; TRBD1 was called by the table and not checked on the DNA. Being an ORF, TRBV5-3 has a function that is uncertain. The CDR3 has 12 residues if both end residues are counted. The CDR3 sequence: CARSLVTGAYYL.

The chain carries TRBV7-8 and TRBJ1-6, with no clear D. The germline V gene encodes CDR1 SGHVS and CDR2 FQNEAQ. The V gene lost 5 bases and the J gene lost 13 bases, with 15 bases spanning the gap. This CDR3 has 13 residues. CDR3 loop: CASSQTGWSPLHF. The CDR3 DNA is TGTGCCAGCAGCCAAACTGGGTGGAGTCCCCTCCACTTT.

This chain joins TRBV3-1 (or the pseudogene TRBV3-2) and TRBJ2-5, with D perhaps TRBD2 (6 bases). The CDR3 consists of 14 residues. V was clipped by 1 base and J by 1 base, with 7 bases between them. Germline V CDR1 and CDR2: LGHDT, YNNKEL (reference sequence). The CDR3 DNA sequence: TGTGCCAGCAGCCAAGGGGGGGTCCAAGAGACCCAGTACTTC. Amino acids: CASSQGGVQETQYF.

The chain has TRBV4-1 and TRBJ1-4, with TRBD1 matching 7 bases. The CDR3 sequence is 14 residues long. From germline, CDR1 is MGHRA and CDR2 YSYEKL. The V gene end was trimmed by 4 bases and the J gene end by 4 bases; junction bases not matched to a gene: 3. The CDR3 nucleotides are TGCGCCAGCAGCCCCGACAGGGTTAATGAAAAACTGTTTTTT. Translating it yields CASSPDRVNEKLFF.

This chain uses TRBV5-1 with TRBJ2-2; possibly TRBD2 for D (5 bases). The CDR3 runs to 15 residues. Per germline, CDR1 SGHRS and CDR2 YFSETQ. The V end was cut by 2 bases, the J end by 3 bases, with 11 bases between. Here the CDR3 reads CASSFGGLDTGELFF. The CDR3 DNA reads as TGCGCCAGCAGCTTCGGCGGGCTTGACACCGGGGAGCTGTTTTTT.